This T cell receptor beta chain emerged from a study of T cell changes during pregnancy in multiple sclerosis. This CDR3 spans 18 amino acids. In germline, CDR1 is SGHKS, CDR2 YYEKEE (reference sequence). J lost 1 base, V lost 1 base, and 7 bases had no gene match. TCRdb keeps only in-frame clones here, not all; method: immunoSEQ multiplex PCR. The sample has 56,000 or so clones, about 92% seen once. This clonotype originated in a female donor with multiple sclerosis, enrolled in a pregnancy study. This chain joins TRBV5-5 and TRBJ2-6, with 8 bases that match TRBD1. Sequencing was performed on CD4+ T cells from peripheral blood mononuclear cells, taken in the third trimester of pregnancy. In DNA form, the CDR3 reads TGTGCCAGCAGCTTGTTTGACAGGGGATCATCTGGGGCCAACGTCCTGACTTTC. As protein: CASSLFDRGSSGANVLTF.